The next 6 T cell receptor beta chains were all read from a single sample in a study of CD8 T cells in Susac syndrome. With random hexamers, roughly 0.5 to 1 ug RNA was reverse transcribed. MiXCR, run by TCRdb on the immunoSEQ multiplex PCR reads, gives a single entry per CDR3 protein. Among about 300,000 distinct CDR3 sequences listed, about 91% were seen once. Sample: CD8+ T cells from PBMCs. Receptors originate from a human donor with multiple sclerosis.

The rearrangement uses TRBV5-1 and TRBJ2-1; TRBD1 aligns across 8 bases. V shed 4 bases and J 3 bases; nucleotides not matched to a gene: 3. CDR3 size: 14 residues. Germline CDR1 and CDR2: SGHRS and YFSETQ. Here the CDR3 reads CASSPGQDYNEQFF. DNA of the CDR3: TGCGCCAGCAGCCCGGGACAGGACTACAATGAGCAGTTCTTC.

The V gene is TRBV4-1, the J gene TRBJ2-7; D is unclear. This CDR3 region has 14 residues. Trimming took off 1 base at V and 0 bases at J, with 7 bases between the two ends. Germline V gene data show CDR1 as MGHRA and CDR2 as YSYEKL. Here the CDR3 DNA reads TGCGCCAGCAGCCAAGCCCCCTCCTCCTACGAGCAGTACTTC. Protein: CASSQAPSSYEQYF.

The gene calls are TRBV6-2 or TRBV6-3 and TRBJ2-7, with a tentative D call TRBD1 (6 bases). This CDR3 comprises 15 residues. The germline CDR1 and CDR2 sequences are MNHEY and SVGEGT. V lost 7 bases to trimming and J lost 1 base, with 17 bases between them. In DNA, the CDR3 is TGTGCCAGCATACCCAACAGGGCCTCTTCCTACGAGCAGTACTTC. As protein: CASIPNRASSYEQYF.

The rearrangement uses TRBV19 and TRBJ1-1; 9 nucleotides match TRBD1. The CDR3 sequence is 16 residues long. Germline V gives CDR1 LNHDA, CDR2 SQIVND (reference sequence). J gave up 10 bases and V 9 bases, and 21 bases lay outside the gene matches. In nucleotides, the CDR3 is TGTGCCAGCTCGATGACAGGGGGAGTTTGGATGTTTAGAGCTTTCTTT. This translates into CASSMTGGVWMFRAFF.

This rearrangement joins TRBV7-9 to TRBJ1-2, with D unresolved. Trimming cost V 4 bases and J 10 bases, with 7 bases left between them. The CDR3 sequence is 10 residues long. The germline CDR1 and CDR2 sequences are SEHNR and FQNEAQ (reference sequence). The CDR3 spells CASSSGVYTF. DNA for the CDR3: TGTGCCAGCAGCTCCGGGGTCTACACCTTC.

This CDR3 is CSARSGQGGAGELFF. DNA for the CDR3: TGCAGTGCTAGGTCGGGGCAGGGGGGAGCCGGGGAGCTGTTTTTT. The V and J genes are TRBV20-1 and TRBJ2-2, with a weak D call TRBD1 (7 bases). Trimming pared 3 bases from V and 6 bases from J, leaving 17 bases between. The CDR3 has 15 residues. The germline CDR1 and CDR2 sequences are DFQATT and SNEGSKA (reference sequence).